This TCR beta chain was captured in a study of response to subunit inactivated influenza vaccine. Overall study findings and caveats: Seasonal influenza vaccination, on each occasion, was suggested by the authors to recruit few new T cells.

Via MiXCR, TCRdb re-called the RT-PCR reads, giving one row per CDR3 protein. Here the sample spans more than 250,000 distinct CDR3 sequences, roughly a fifth being singletons. With V trimmed by 8 bases and J by 8 bases, 5 bases remained unmatched. Germline V gene data show CDR1 as SGDLS and CDR2 as YYNGEE. This CDR3 is built from 12 residues. To note about this clonotype: Its matching antigen is unknown.

The sequence derives from a man between 50 and 70 years old who received an inactivated influenza vaccine. The chain uses TRBV9 and TRBJ2-4; 9 bases match TRBD1. The material sequenced was PBMCs from blood, taken about 20 months after vaccination. This CDR3 reads CASSQGADIQYF. CDR3 nucleotides: TGTGCCAGTTCACAGGGGGCAGACATTCAGTACTTC.